This T cell receptor beta chain appears in the sequencing data of a study of human T cells and chemical hapten exposure (dated by TCRdb to the early 2020s). Turning to the overall study: For sensitization, 2% DPC in acetone was applied to a roughly 2 cm by roughly 2 cm area of upper inner arm skin. The study tracked peripheral blood TCR repertoire changes in vivo during primary and secondary sensitization to the hapten diphenylcyclopropenone (DPC) in alopecia patients. Throughout the approximately 25-week study period, patients were also given weekly therapeutic DPC doses on the scalp. Blood was sampled from patients pre-sensitization (week 0) and at 2, 6 and about 24 weeks after DPC sensitization. Patch testing was done on the upper back using Finn chambers containing 0.01% DPC, and results were scored after 6 days according to International Contact Dermatitis Research Group standards. Libraries were combined into a pool for sequencing, and differences in TCR yield between samples came mainly from small differences in library volumes within the pool. Blood for TCR sequencing was provided by twenty-nine alopecia patients at one to four time points (pre-sensitization, 2, 6 and 24 weeks). The mostly female patient cohort included alopecia areata with under or over 50% scalp involvement, alopecia totalis and alopecia universalis.

What the authors observed across the whole study: Alopecia, a presumed autoimmune disease, was present in all patients, so the immune response of the patients might differ from that of healthy individuals. After repeated subsampling, changes were observed in the strength of the expansion versus patch-test correlation and in the threshold at which the correlation became significant. Patch test score was positively correlated with the number of PT1 expanded TCRs, with significance at thresholds 8, 16 and 32 but not at 4. Expanded TCRs formed significantly more large CDR3 similarity clusters than pre-sensitization or healthy control sets, consistent with antigen-driven responses. No change with DPC sensitization was found in the number of TCRs above 1 in 1000 frequency, and no evidence of global repertoire structure alterations was found.

Notes on this clonotype: Its antigen is still unknown. No much larger clonotype is one base removed from it; base qualities were not supplied.

Read against the paper, the sample's time point label means: patch test 3, about 24 weeks after DPC sensitization. In light of the paper, this sample's treatment or condition label describes: therapeutic diphenylcyclopropenone sensitization with weekly scalp DPC. At each patch-test visit, blood was drawn before the patch test was applied. To be eligible, patients had to be aged 18 to 70, diagnosed with alopecia and judged suitable for DPC therapy, while pregnant patients were excluded. Total RNA was isolated from unfractionated whole blood collected in Tempus Blood RNA tubes. The library was prepared using RACE. Sequencing instrument: NextSeq 500. During library preparation, unique molecular identifiers were attached to individual cDNA molecules so that TCRs could be counted quantitatively and reproducibly. Each blood RNA sample was used to sequence both TCR alpha and TCR beta chains. The published analysis was carried out like this. A median of around 100,000 TCRs per sample was observed, with a range of roughly 20,000 to 750,000. V, J and CDR3 annotation of the TCR reads was performed with the Decombinator software suite. To make PS versus PT1 abundance plots, every sample was subsampled to the same number of TCRs (28,000). TCRs were defined as expanded if absent before sensitization and observed at least eight times at the 2-week time point. TCRdb reanalyzed the raw reads on its own, using fastp at Q25 for trimming and MiXCR for clone calling, and kept in-frame beta chains. Each entry merges the rows of one CDR3 protein and shows their most common DNA and genes. TCRdb's processing, not the authors', yielded these V and J calls. This sample comprises about 90,000 distinct CDR3 sequences, roughly a tenth of them detected only once. The top ten clonotypes cover approximately 1% of the sample.

The source of this sequence is a woman in her twenties or thirties with alopecia areata. Some clones in this sample may be carry-over from other donors' samples. The sample here was whole blood, taken in connection with sensitization to the hapten diphenylcyclopropenone (DPC).

CDR3 loop: CARVRLEGNSTDTQYF. The DNA sequence is TGTGCCAGGGTTCGCCTTGAGGGCAATAGCACAGATACGCAGTATTTT. The rearranged segments are TRBV6-5 and TRBJ2-3, with TRBD2 as a weak D call on 5 bases. V and J are truncated by 9 bases and 0 bases respectively, leaving an intervening sequence of 19 bases. The CDR3 covers 16 residues, taking in both the cysteine and the phenylalanine. CDR3 DNA is the only sequence kept; it has 48 bases, read in frame from the first base. CDR1 and CDR2 (MNHEY, SVGAGI) derive from the germline V gene.